These 16 T cell receptor beta chains originate from one sample sequenced in a study of blood T cell repertoires in COVID-19. Produced via immunoSEQ multiplex PCR; TCRdb's table is partial and in-frame only. The sample includes fewer than 110,000 clones, 89% of them seen just once. The sequenced sample was peripheral blood. These receptors originate from a man aged 35-49 years with active or convalescent COVID-19.

The chain carries TRBV19 and TRBJ1-1, with D perhaps TRBD1 (6 bases). In germline, CDR1 is LNHDA, CDR2 SQIVND (reference sequence). With 6 bases removed from V and 10 bases from J, the gap between germline ends came to 18 bases. CDR3 length: 13 residues. The CDR3: CASSRQSPGVAFF. DNA of the CDR3: TGTGCCAGTAGCAGACAGTCCCCAGGGGTAGCTTTCTTT.

This clone is a singleton in its sample. The chain recombines TRBV10-3 with TRBJ1-5, with 7 bases lining up with TRBD1. CDR1 and CDR2 (germline): ENHRY, SYGVKD. Losses at the gene ends were 0 bases for V and 5 bases for J; bases not matched to a gene: 4. The CDR3 runs to 15 residues. The CDR3: CAISESTGRDQPQHF. DNA of the CDR3: TGTGCCATCAGTGAGTCGACAGGGCGGGATCAGCCCCAGCATTTT.

The V and J genes are TRBV7-2 and TRBJ2-1; 7 bases are shared with TRBD2. After removal of 3 bases from V and 3 bases from J, the junction contained 8 bases not matched to a gene. The length of the CDR3 is 16 residues. Germline V gene data show CDR1 as SGHTA and CDR2 as FQGNSA. The CDR3 loop is CASSLGSSGNYNEQFF. CDR3 DNA sequence: TGTGCCAGCAGCTTGGGATCTAGCGGCAACTACAATGAGCAGTTCTTC.

This chain connects TRBV7-2 to TRBJ2-7; 7 bases are a match to TRBD2. The V gene's germline CDR1 is SGHTA and CDR2 FQGNSA. The V segment lost 5 bases and the J segment 6 bases; nucleotides outside the gene matches: 7. The CDR3 totals 13 residues. CDR3 nucleotides: TGTGCCAGCAGCCCCCGTCCGGGGGGCGAGCAGTACTTC. It codes for CASSPRPGGEQYF. The full variable domain, rest sourced from reference TRBV7-2 and TRBJ2-7, is GAGVSQSPSNKVTEKGKDVELRCDPISGHTALYWYRQSLGQGLEFLIYFQGNSAPDKSGLPSDRFSAERTGGSVSTLTIQRTQQEDSAVYLCASSPRPGGEQYFGPGTRLTVT.

The genes are TRBV7-8 and TRBJ1-1; maybe TRBD1 (5 bases). CDR3 length: 16 residues. CDR1 SGHVS and CDR2 FQNEAQ come from the germline V gene. With 4 bases removed from V and 7 bases from J, the gap between germline ends came to 22 bases. The CDR3 coding sequence is TGTGCCAGCAGCTCCGGGGGTCTAGTGGATAAACTTGAAGCTTTCTTT. Its protein product is CASSSGGLVDKLEAFF.

The chain combines TRBV12-5 with TRBJ2-2; unclear D gene. The CDR3 consists of 16 residues. V dropped 0 bases and J dropped 0 bases, with 8 bases sitting between them. The germline V gene has CDR1 LGHNT and CDR2 FRNRAP. CDR3 loop: CASGLVVASNTGELFF. The CDR3 DNA sequence: TGTGCTAGTGGTTTGGTAGTCGCGTCGAACACCGGGGAGCTGTTTTTT.

Only one count was recorded for this clone. The genes are TRBV7-2 and TRBJ2-5; TRBD2 is a possible D gene (6 bases). V was pared by 1 base and J by 5 bases, with 14 bases between. In germline, CDR1 is SGHTA, CDR2 FQGNSA. CDR3 length: 15 residues. The DNA of the CDR3 is TGTGCCAGCAGCTTAGGAGGGACTTCGCCGGAGACCCAGTACTTC. Translating it yields CASSLGGTSPETQYF.

The chain couples TRBV30 to TRBJ2-2; 9 positions agree with TRBD2. Germline assignment: CDR1 GTSNPN and CDR2 SVGIG (reference sequence). V trimming: 0 bases; J trimming: 5 bases; junction bases outside the gene matches: 4. The CDR3 is made up of 15 amino acids. CDR3 loop: CAWSVGLAPTGELFF. The CDR3 region has the DNA TGTGCCTGGAGTGTGGGACTAGCTCCTACCGGGGAGCTGTTTTTT. Complete variable domain (other parts from reference TRBV30 and TRBJ2-2): SQTIHQWPATLVQPVGSPLSLECTVEGTSNPNLYWYRQAAGRGLQLLFYSVGIGQISSEVPQNLSASRPQDRQFILSSKKLLLSDSGFYLCAWSVGLAPTGELFFGEGSRLTVL.

The V call is TRBV19, the J call TRBJ1-3; 9 bases map to TRBD1. Trimming took 1 base from V and 1 from J; bases not matched to a gene: 14. Germline V lookup: CDR1 LNHDA, CDR2 SQIVND (reference sequence). The CDR3 is 20 amino acids. CDR3 region: CASSIAYIGGQGLSGNTIYF. CDR3 coding DNA: TGTGCCAGTAGTATAGCGTATATAGGGGGACAGGGACTGTCTGGAAACACCATATATTTT. Drawing the rest from reference TRBV19 and TRBJ1-3, the complete variable domain is DGGITQSPKYLFRKEGQNVTLSCEQNLNHDAMYWYRQDPGQGLRLIYYSQIVNDFQKGDIAEGYSVSREKKESFPLTVTSAQKNPTAFYLCASSIAYIGGQGLSGNTIYFGEGSWLTVV.

The chain links TRBV20-1 to TRBJ1-1, with D hard to call. CDR1 is DFQATT and CDR2 is SNEGSKA in the germline V gene (reference sequence). V was shortened by 3 bases and J by 2 bases, with 13 bases between the two germline ends. This CDR3 spans 14 amino acids. The CDR3: CSASPGGINTEAFF. The CDR3 DNA follows: TGCAGTGCTAGTCCCGGCGGGATCAACACTGAAGCTTTCTTT.

This sequence joins TRBV4-3 and TRBJ1-1; D gene unclear. The CDR3 runs to 13 residues. The germline gives CDR1 LGHNA, CDR2 YSLEER. V was pared by 1 base and J by 5 bases, with 8 bases between. The CDR3 spells CASSQARVTEAFF. Here the CDR3 DNA reads TGCGCCAGCAGCCAAGCGAGGGTAACTGAAGCTTTCTTT.

CDR3 in DNA: TGTGCCAGAAGCTTAGTGGGCGATTTTGGCTCCTACGAGCAGTACTTC. Translating it yields CARSLVGDFGSYEQYF. The chain uses TRBV7-5 and TRBJ2-7; whether TRBD1, the table's D call, matches the DNA was not checked. TRBV7-5 is a listed pseudogene. CDR3 length equals 16 residues.

A note on this clone: One end of the junction varies from germline; a read error may be responsible. The rearrangement links TRBV5-1 to TRBJ2-6, with D possibly matching TRBD1 (6 bases). Looked up from germline, CDR1 is SGHRS and CDR2 is YFSETQ. This CDR3 has 15 residues. The CDR3 region is CATSPGVSGANVLTF. DNA for the CDR3: TGCGCCACCAGCCCAGGGGTCTCTGGGGCCAACGTCCTGACTTTC.

J is TRBJ2-3 and V is TRBV4-2, with D possibly matching TRBD1 (5 bases). Germline loops: CDR1 LGHNA, CDR2 YNFKEQ. The CDR3 has 16 residues. Deletions cut 2 bases from V and 4 bases from J, with 16 bases between. The CDR3 region is CASSQRAGSSSDTQYF. The CDR3, as DNA: TGTGCCAGCAGCCAAAGGGCAGGGTCAAGTTCAGATACGCAGTATTTT.

The chain combines TRBV10-3 with TRBJ1-2; D perhaps matches TRBD1 (6 bases). CDR1 ENHRY and CDR2 SYGVKD come from the germline V gene. The CDR3 spans 16 residues. Trimming stripped 6 bases from V and 2 bases from J, with 19 bases between. The CDR3 DNA is TGTGCCATCAGCAAGTTTAATACAGACAGGAACTATGGCTACACCTTC. As protein: CAISKFNTDRNYGYTF.

This rearrangement joins TRBV10-1 to TRBJ2-2; TRBD1 matches 7 bases. Germline V gives CDR1 WNHNN, CDR2 SYGVQD (reference sequence). The CDR3 loop spans 13 amino acids. V shed 5 bases and J 7 bases; nucleotides not matched to a gene: 4. The CDR3 nucleotides read TGCGCCAGCAGTACAGGGGTTGTCGGGGAGCTGTTTTTT. Amino acid sequence: CASSTGVVGELFF.